Listed below are T cell receptor beta chains from one sample, sequenced in a study of blood T cell repertoires in COVID-19. Sequenced by immunoSEQ multiplex PCR; TCRdb stores in-frame clones only, minus some. The repertoire holds 35,000 to 45,000 clones, approximately 80% seen once, with 8% to 10% in the top ten. The source material was peripheral blood. Receptors originate from a man in his 70s with active or convalescent COVID-19. Both conserved end residues are part of each CDR3. D genes are given only for firm matches. Only some rows state a clone size, as once, few, many or a class for expanded clones.

v_gene	j_gene	d_gene	abundance	CDR3aa	CDR3nt
TRBV7-3	TRBJ1-1	-	few	CASSLLANTEAFF	TGTGCCAGCAGCTTGCTGGCGAACACTGAAGCTTTCTTT
TRBV11-3	TRBJ2-5	TRBD1	-	CASSPGPGGQGETQYF	TGTGCCAGCAGCCCGGGTCCGGGGGGACAGGGAGAGACCCAGTACTTC
TRBV2	TRBJ1-2	-	-	CASSELAGILSYGYTF	TGTGCCAGCAGTGAATTAGCAGGGATACTAAGCTATGGCTACACCTTC
TRBV11-3	TRBJ2-7	-	-	CASSLFPFHEQYF	TGTGCCAGCAGCTTATTTCCATTTCACGAGCAGTACTTC
TRBV6-2/TRBV6-3	TRBJ2-7	-	-	CASSYTTGSYEQYF	TGTGCCAGCAGTTACACGACGGGATCCTACGAGCAGTACTTC
TRBV28	TRBJ1-6	-	-	CASIQGSDSPLHF	TGTGCCAGCATACAGGGATCGGATTCACCCCTCCACTTT
TRBV24-1	TRBJ2-7	-	few	CATSDWRGQGEQYF	TGTGCCACCAGTGATTGGAGGGGGCAAGGCGAGCAGTACTTC
TRBV3-1/TRBV3-2	TRBJ2-1	TRBD2	-	CASRGLTSGYNEQFF	TGTGCCAGCAGGGGTTTGACTAGCGGATACAATGAGCAGTTCTTC
TRBV18	TRBJ2-5	TRBD1	few	CASSPPDRGQETQYF	TGTGCCAGCTCACCACCGGACAGGGGCCAAGAGACCCAGTACTTC
TRBV11-1	TRBJ2-5	TRBD1	once	CASSQTGRRGIETQYF	TGTGCCAGCAGTCAGACAGGGAGAAGGGGAATAGAGACCCAGTACTTC